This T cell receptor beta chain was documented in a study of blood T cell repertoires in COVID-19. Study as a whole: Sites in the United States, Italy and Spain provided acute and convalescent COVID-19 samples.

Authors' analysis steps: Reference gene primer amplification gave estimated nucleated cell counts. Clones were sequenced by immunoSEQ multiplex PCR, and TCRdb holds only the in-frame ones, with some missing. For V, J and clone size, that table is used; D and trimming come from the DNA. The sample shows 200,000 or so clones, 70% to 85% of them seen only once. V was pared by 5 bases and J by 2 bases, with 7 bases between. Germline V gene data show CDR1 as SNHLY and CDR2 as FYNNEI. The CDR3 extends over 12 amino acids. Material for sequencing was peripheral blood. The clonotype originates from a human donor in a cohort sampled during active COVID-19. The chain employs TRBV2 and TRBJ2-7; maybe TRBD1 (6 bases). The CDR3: CASSPGAYEQYF. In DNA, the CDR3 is TGTGCCAGCAGTCCAGGGGCCTACGAGCAGTACTTC.